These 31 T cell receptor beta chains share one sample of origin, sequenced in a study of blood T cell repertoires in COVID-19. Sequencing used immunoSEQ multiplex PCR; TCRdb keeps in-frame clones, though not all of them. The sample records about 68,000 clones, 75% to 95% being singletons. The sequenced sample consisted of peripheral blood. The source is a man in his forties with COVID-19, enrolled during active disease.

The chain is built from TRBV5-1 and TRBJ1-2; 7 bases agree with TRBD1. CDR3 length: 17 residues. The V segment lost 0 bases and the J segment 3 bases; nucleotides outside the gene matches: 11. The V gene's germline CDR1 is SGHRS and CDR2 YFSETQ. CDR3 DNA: TGCGCCAGCAGCTTGGGACAGGGACGACTTTACTACTATGGCTACACCTTC. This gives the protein CASSLGQGRLYYYGYTF.

CDR3 sequence reads: CASSEATGGRETQYF. The DNA for the CDR3 is TGTGCCAGCAGTGAAGCCACTGGGGGGAGAGAGACCCAGTACTTC. The chain has TRBV2 and TRBJ2-5; tentative D call: TRBD2 (6 bases). The germline V and J ends were trimmed by 0 bases and 4 bases, with 12 bases remaining between them. Per the germline V gene, CDR1 is SNHLY and CDR2 is FYNNEI. This CDR3 spans 15 amino acids.

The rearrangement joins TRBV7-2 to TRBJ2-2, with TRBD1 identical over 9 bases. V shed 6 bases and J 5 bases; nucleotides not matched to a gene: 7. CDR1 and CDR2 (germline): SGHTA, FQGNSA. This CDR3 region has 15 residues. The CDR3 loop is CASSRGQGGTGELFF. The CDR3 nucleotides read TGTGCCAGCAGTCGGGGACAGGGAGGGACCGGGGAGCTGTTTTTT.

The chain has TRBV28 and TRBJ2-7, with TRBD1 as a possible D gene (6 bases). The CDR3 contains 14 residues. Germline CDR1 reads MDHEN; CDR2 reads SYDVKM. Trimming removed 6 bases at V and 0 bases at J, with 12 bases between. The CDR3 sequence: CASRPGTSSYEQYF. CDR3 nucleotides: TGTGCCAGCAGACCCGGGACAAGCTCCTACGAGCAGTACTTC.

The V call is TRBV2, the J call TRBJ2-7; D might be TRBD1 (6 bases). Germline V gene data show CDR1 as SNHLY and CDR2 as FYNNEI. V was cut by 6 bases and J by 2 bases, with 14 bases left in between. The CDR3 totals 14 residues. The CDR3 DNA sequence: TGTGCCAGCAGACGGGACAACACGGCCTACGAGCAGTACTTC. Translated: CASRRDNTAYEQYF. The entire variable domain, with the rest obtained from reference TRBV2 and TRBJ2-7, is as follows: EPEVTQTPSHQVTQMGQEVILRCVPISNHLYFYWYRQILGQKVEFLVSFYNNEISEKSEIFDDQFSVERPDGSNFTLKIRSTKLEDSAMYFCASRRDNTAYEQYFGPGTRLTVT.

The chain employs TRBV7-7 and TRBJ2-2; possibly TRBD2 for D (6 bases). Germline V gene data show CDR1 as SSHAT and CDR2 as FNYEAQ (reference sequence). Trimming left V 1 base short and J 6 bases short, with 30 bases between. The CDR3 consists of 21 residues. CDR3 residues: CASSLEPRDWQTQGSPGELFF. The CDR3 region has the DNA TGTGCCAGCAGCTTAGAACCAAGGGACTGGCAGACCCAAGGATCACCCGGGGAGCTGTTTTTT.

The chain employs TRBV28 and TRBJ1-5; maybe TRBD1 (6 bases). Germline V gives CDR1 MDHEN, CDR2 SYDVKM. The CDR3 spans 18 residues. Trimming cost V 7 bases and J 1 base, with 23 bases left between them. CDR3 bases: TGTGCCAGCACTTCAACCGGGACACGGTTATTGAGCAATCAGCCCCAGCATTTT. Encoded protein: CASTSTGTRLLSNQPQHF.

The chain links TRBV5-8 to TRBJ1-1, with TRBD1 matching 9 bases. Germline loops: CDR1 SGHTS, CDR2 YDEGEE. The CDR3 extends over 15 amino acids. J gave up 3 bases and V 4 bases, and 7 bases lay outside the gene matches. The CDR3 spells CASSPRTGVDTEAFF. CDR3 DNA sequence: TGTGCCAGCAGCCCCAGGACAGGGGTGGACACTGAAGCTTTCTTT. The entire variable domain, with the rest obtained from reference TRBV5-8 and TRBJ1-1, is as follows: EAGVTQSPTHLIKTRGQQATLRCSPISGHTSVYWYQQALGLGLQFLLWYDEGEERNRGNFPPRFSGRQFPNYSSELNVNALELEDSALYLCASSPRTGVDTEAFFGQGTRLTVV.

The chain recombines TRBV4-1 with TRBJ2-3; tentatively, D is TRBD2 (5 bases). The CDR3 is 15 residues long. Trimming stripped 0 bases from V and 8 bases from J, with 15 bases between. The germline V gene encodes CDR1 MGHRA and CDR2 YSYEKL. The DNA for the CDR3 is TGCGCCAGCAGCCAAGATGGCGGCCGCGGGTCTACGCAGTATTTT. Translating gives CASSQDGGRGSTQYF.

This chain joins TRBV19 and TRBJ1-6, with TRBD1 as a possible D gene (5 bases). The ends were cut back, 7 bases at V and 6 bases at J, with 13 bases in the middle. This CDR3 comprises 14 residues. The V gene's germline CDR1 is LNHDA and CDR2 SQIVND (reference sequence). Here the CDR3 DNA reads TGTGCCAGTACCCCGGGACTGATTAATTCACCCCTCCACTTT. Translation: CASTPGLINSPLHF. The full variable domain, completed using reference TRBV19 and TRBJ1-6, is DGGITQSPKYLFRKEGQNVTLSCEQNLNHDAMYWYRQDPGQGLRLIYYSQIVNDFQKGDIAEGYSVSREKKESFPLTVTSAQKNPTAFYLCASTPGLINSPLHFGNGTRLTVT.

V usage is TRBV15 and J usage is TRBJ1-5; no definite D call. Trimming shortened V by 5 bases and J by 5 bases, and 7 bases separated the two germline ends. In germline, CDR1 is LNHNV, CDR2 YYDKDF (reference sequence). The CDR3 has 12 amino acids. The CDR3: CATSLRDQPQHF. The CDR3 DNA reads TGTGCCACCAGCTTGAGGGATCAGCCCCAGCATTTT.

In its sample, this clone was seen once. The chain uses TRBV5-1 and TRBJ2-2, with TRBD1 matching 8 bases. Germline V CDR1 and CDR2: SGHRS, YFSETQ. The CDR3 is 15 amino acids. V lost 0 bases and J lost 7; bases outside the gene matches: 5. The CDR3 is CASSLDVQGVGELFF. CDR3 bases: TGCGCCAGCAGCTTGGACGTACAGGGGGTCGGGGAGCTGTTTTTT.

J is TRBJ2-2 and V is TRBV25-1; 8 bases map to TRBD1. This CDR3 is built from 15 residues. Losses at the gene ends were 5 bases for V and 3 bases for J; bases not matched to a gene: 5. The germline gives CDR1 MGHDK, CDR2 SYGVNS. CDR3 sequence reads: CASSTPGGYTGELFF. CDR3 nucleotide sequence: TGTGCCAGCAGTACTCCAGGGGGCTACACCGGGGAGCTGTTTTTT.

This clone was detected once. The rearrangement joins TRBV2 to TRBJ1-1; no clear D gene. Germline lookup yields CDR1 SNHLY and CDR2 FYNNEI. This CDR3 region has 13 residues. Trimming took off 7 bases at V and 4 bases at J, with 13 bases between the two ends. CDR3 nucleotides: TGTGCCAGCACCCCCCAGGATGCCACTGAAGCTTTCTTT. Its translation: CASTPQDATEAFF. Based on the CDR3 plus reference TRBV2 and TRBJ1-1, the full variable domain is EPEVTQTPSHQVTQMGQEVILRCVPISNHLYFYWYRQILGQKVEFLVSFYNNEISEKSEIFDDQFSVERPDGSNFTLKIRSTKLEDSAMYFCASTPQDATEAFFGQGTRLTVV.

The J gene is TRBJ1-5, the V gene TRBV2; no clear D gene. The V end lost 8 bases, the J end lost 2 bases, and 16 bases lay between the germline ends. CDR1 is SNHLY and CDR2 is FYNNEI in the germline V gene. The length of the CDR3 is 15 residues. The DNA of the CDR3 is TGTGCCAGCCGCGGGCTATCAAACGGCAATCAGCCCCAGCATTTT. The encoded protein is CASRGLSNGNQPQHF.

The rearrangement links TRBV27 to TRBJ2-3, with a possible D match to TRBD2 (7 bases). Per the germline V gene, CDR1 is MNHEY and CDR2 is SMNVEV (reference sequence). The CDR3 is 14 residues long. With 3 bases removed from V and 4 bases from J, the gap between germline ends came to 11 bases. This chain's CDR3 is CASSLGGGADTQYF. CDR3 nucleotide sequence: TGTGCCAGCAGTTTGGGGGGGGGCGCAGATACGCAGTATTTT.

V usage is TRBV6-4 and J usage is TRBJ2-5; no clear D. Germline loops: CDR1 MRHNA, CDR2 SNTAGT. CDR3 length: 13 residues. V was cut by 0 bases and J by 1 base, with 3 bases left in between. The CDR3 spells CASSDSSQETQYF. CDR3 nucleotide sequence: TGTGCCAGCAGTGACTCGAGCCAAGAGACCCAGTACTTC.

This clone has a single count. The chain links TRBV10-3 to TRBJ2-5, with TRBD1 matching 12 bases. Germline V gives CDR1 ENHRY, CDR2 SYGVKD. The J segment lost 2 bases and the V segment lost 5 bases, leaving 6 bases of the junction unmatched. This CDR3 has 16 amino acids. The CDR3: CAISTGTGGLQETQYF. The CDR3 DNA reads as TGTGCCATCAGTACCGGGACAGGGGGCTTACAAGAGACCCAGTACTTC.

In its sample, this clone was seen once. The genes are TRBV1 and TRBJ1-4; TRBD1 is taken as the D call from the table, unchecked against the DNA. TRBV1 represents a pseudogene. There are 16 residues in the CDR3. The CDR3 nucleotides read TGCACCAGCAGCCAAGTTGGGGCGATAACTAATGAAAAACTGTTTTTT. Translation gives CTSSQVGAITNEKLFF.

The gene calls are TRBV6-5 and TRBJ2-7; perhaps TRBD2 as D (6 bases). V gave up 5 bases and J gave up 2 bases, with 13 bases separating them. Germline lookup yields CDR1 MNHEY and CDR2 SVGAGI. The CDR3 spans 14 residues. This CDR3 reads CASSTPLAPYEQYF. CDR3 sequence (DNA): TGTGCCAGCAGTACCCCACTAGCTCCCTACGAGCAGTACTTC.

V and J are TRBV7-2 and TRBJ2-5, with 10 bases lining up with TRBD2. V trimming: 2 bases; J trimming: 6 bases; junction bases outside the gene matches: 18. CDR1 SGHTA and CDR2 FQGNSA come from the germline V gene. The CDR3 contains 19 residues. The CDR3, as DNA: TGTGCCAGCAGCTTAATGACGGAGTCGAGCGGGGGGGCCAGAAAGACCCAGTACTTC. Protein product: CASSLMTESSGGARKTQYF.

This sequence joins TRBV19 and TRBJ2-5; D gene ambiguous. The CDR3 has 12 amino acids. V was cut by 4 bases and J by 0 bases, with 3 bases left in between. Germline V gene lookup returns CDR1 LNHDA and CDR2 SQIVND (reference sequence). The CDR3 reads CASSTYQETQYF. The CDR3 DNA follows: TGTGCCAGTAGTACATACCAAGAGACCCAGTACTTC.

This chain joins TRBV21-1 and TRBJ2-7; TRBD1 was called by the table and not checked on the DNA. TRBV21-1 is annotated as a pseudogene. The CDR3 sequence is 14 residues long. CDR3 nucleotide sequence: TGTGCCAGCATCTTCAGGGGGCAAAACGGCGAGCAGTACTTC. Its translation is CASIFRGQNGEQYF.

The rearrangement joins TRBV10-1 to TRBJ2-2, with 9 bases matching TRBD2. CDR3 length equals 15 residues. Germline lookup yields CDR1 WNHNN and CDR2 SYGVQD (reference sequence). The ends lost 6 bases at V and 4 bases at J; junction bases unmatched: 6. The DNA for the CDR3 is TGCGCCAGCAGCGAGCGGGGGGAGCCCACCGGGGAGCTGTTTTTT. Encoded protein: CASSERGEPTGELFF.

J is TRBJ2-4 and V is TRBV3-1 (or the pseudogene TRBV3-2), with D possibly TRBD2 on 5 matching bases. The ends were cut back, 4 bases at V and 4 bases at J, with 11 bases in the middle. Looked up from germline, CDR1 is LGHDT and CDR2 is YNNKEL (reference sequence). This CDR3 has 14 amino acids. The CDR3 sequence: CASSPGIKKNIQYF. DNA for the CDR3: TGTGCCAGCAGCCCGGGAATCAAAAAAAACATTCAGTACTTC.

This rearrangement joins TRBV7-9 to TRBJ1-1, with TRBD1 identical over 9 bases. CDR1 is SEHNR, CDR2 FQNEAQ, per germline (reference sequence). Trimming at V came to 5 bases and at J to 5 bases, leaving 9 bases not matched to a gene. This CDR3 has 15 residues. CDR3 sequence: CASSRWTGVETEAFF. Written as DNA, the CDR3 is TGTGCCAGCAGCAGATGGACAGGGGTGGAAACTGAAGCTTTCTTT.

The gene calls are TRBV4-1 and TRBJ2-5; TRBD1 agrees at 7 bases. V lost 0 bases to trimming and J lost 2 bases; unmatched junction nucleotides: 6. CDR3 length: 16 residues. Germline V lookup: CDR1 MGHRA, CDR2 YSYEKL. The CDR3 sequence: CASSQDPRDRQETQYF. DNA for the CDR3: TGCGCCAGCAGCCAAGATCCCCGGGACAGACAAGAGACCCAGTACTTC.

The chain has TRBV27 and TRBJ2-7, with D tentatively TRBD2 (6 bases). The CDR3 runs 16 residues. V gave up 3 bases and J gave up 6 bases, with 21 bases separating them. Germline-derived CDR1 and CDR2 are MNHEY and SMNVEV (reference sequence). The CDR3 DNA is TGTGCCAGCAGTTTGACCAACTCATGGGGGGACGGCGAGCAGTACTTC. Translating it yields CASSLTNSWGDGEQYF.

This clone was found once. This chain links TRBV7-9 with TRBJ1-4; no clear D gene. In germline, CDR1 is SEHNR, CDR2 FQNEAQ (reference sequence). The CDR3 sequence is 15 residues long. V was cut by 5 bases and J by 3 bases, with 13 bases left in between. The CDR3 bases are TGTGCCAGCAGCCTCGGACTGTTGGCTAATGAAAAACTGTTTTTT. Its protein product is CASSLGLLANEKLFF.

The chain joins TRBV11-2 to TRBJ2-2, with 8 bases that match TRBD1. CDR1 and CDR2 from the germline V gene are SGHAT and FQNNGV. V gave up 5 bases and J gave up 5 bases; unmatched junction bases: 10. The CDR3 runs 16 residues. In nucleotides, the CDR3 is TGTGCCAGCAGCGCCAGGACAGGGAAAACAACCGGGGAGCTGTTTTTT. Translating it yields CASSARTGKTTGELFF. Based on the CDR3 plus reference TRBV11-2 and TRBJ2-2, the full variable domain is EAGVAQSPRYKIIEKRQSVAFWCNPISGHATLYWYQQILGQGPKLLIQFQNNGVVDDSQLPKDRFSAERLKGVDSTLKIQPAKLEDSAVYLCASSARTGKTTGELFFGEGSRLTVL.

CDR3 sequence (DNA): TGCGCCAGCAGCGTAACCGGGACAGGGAGCTCCTACGAGCAGTACTTC. Translation gives CASSVTGTGSSYEQYF. The chain joins TRBV5-1 to TRBJ2-7, with 9 bases that match TRBD1. This CDR3 spans 16 amino acids. Germline V gene lookup returns CDR1 SGHRS and CDR2 YFSETQ. Trimming removed 4 bases from V and 0 bases from J; junction bases left unmatched: 8.